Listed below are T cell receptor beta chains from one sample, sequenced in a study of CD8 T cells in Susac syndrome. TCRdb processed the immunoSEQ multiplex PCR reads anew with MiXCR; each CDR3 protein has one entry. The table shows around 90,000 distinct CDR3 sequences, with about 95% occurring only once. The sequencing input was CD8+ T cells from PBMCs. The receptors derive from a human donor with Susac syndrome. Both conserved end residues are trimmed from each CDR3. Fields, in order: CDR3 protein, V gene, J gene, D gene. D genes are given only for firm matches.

CDR3aa: SVELGLAYSYEQY
v_gene: TRBV29-1
j_gene: TRBJ2-7
d_gene: NA

CDR3aa: ASSLLGQPQH
v_gene: TRBV5-4
j_gene: TRBJ1-5
d_gene: NA

CDR3aa: SARDWGAAEAF
v_gene: TRBV20-1
j_gene: TRBJ1-1
d_gene: NA

CDR3aa: AWSSPQGTGRFGGNQPQH
v_gene: TRBV30
j_gene: TRBJ1-5
d_gene: TRBD1

CDR3aa: SARDRLGRDYGYT
v_gene: TRBV20-1
j_gene: TRBJ1-2
d_gene: NA

CDR3aa: AIMAVSGANVLT
v_gene: TRBV10-3
j_gene: TRBJ2-6
d_gene: NA

CDR3aa: ASSYSRGENQPQH
v_gene: TRBV6-5
j_gene: TRBJ1-5
d_gene: NA

CDR3aa: ASSDGNYGYT
v_gene: TRBV6-5
j_gene: TRBJ1-2
d_gene: NA

CDR3aa: ASSLAGRGNNEQF
v_gene: TRBV11-1
j_gene: TRBJ2-1
d_gene: TRBD1

CDR3aa: ATGQVGQFYGYT
v_gene: TRBV27
j_gene: TRBJ1-2
d_gene: TRBD1

CDR3aa: ASSREQGQNQPQH
v_gene: TRBV5-6
j_gene: TRBJ1-5
d_gene: NA

CDR3aa: SAMTGGEQPQH
v_gene: TRBV20-1
j_gene: TRBJ1-5
d_gene: TRBD1

CDR3aa: ASSARGALDQPQH
v_gene: TRBV6-5
j_gene: TRBJ1-5
d_gene: NA

CDR3aa: ASSISGTGPNEQY
v_gene: TRBV5-4
j_gene: TRBJ2-7
d_gene: TRBD1

CDR3aa: ASRAITGVAYEQY
v_gene: TRBV11-2
j_gene: TRBJ2-7
d_gene: TRBD1

CDR3aa: ATSDRTENYGYT
v_gene: TRBV15
j_gene: TRBJ1-2
d_gene: NA

CDR3aa: ASSLFGQGEQY
v_gene: TRBV18
j_gene: TRBJ2-7
d_gene: NA

CDR3aa: ASSYSGREETQY
v_gene: TRBV6-6
j_gene: TRBJ2-5
d_gene: NA

CDR3aa: ASRVTGANYGYT
v_gene: TRBV5-4
j_gene: TRBJ1-2
d_gene: NA

CDR3aa: ASSYLAGAYEQY
v_gene: TRBV6-5
j_gene: TRBJ2-7
d_gene: TRBD2

CDR3aa: ASRRTGTYLSQETQY
v_gene: TRBV28
j_gene: TRBJ2-5
d_gene: TRBD1

CDR3aa: ASSYSFRLNTEAF
v_gene: TRBV6-5
j_gene: TRBJ1-1
d_gene: NA

CDR3aa: ASSLVPGGRYNEQF
v_gene: TRBV7-2
j_gene: TRBJ2-1
d_gene: TRBD1

CDR3aa: ATSDTGVNEQF
v_gene: TRBV24-1
j_gene: TRBJ2-1
d_gene: TRBD1

CDR3aa: ATMTGQNTGELF
v_gene: TRBV10-3
j_gene: TRBJ2-2
d_gene: TRBD1

CDR3aa: ASSLVRGYT
v_gene: TRBV11-2
j_gene: TRBJ1-2
d_gene: NA

CDR3aa: AWSVTLAGGYEQY
v_gene: TRBV30
j_gene: TRBJ2-7
d_gene: TRBD2

CDR3aa: ASSLGGNTGELF
v_gene: TRBV5-4
j_gene: TRBJ2-2
d_gene: NA

CDR3aa: ASTPDVGTGDTGELF
v_gene: TRBV27
j_gene: TRBJ2-2
d_gene: TRBD1

CDR3aa: ASSFVNTEAF
v_gene: TRBV28
j_gene: TRBJ1-1
d_gene: NA

CDR3aa: ASSSSPLGLSGANVLT
v_gene: TRBV27
j_gene: TRBJ2-6
d_gene: NA

CDR3aa: SARERDRQFTLH
v_gene: TRBV20-1
j_gene: TRBJ1-6
d_gene: TRBD1

CDR3aa: ASSQVPSGVTGELF
v_gene: TRBV6-6
j_gene: TRBJ2-2
d_gene: TRBD2

CDR3aa: ASSSQDREYEQY
v_gene: TRBV11-2
j_gene: TRBJ2-7
d_gene: TRBD1

CDR3aa: ACQGANAIMGYT
v_gene: TRBV30
j_gene: TRBJ1-2
d_gene: TRBD1

CDR3aa: SVETALQGYEQY
v_gene: TRBV29-1
j_gene: TRBJ2-7
d_gene: NA

CDR3aa: ASGSWTFGSPLH
v_gene: TRBV6-2/TRBV6-3
j_gene: TRBJ1-6
d_gene: NA

CDR3aa: ASSPRDNSGNQPQH
v_gene: TRBV6-2/TRBV6-3
j_gene: TRBJ1-5
d_gene: NA

CDR3aa: ASSPGTANTGELF
v_gene: TRBV7-8
j_gene: TRBJ2-2
d_gene: TRBD1

CDR3aa: ASSLGLAADTQY
v_gene: TRBV5-1
j_gene: TRBJ2-3
d_gene: TRBD2

CDR3aa: ATSDSGTGELF
v_gene: TRBV24-1
j_gene: TRBJ2-2
d_gene: NA

CDR3aa: ASSYEGQQYEQY
v_gene: TRBV6-6
j_gene: TRBJ2-7
d_gene: NA